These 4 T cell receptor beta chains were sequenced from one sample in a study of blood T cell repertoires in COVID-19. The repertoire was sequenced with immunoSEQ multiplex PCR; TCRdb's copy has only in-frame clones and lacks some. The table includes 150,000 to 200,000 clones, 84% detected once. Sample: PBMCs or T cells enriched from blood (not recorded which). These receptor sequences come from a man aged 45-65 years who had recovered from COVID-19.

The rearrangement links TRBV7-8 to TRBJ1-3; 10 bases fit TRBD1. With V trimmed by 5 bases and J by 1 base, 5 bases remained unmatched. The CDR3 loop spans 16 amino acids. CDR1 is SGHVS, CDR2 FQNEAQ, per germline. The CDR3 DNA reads TGTGCCAGCAGCATATGGACAGGGGGTTCTGGAAACACCATATATTTT. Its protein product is CASSIWTGGSGNTIYF.

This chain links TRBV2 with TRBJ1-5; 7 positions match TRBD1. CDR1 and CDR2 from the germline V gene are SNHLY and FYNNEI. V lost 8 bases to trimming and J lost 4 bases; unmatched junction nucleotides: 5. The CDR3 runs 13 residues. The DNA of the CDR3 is TGTGCCAGCCGAAGACAGGGAAATCAGCCCCAGCATTTT. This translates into CASRRQGNQPQHF.

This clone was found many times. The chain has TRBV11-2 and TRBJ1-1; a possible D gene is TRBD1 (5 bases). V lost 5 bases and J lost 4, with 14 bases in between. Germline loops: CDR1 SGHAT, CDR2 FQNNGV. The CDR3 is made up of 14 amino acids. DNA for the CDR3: TGTGCCAGCAGCCGCAACCAGGGATCCACTGAAGCTTTCTTT. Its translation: CASSRNQGSTEAFF.

The CDR3 reads CASSPRGVKETQYF. CDR3 DNA sequence: TGTGCCAGCAGCCCCCGAGGAGTCAAAGAGACCCAGTACTTC. The rearrangement uses TRBV7-2 and TRBJ2-5; D gene ambiguous. The V gene lost 5 bases and the J gene lost 3 bases, with 13 bases spanning the gap. This CDR3 contains 14 residues. Germline CDR1 SGHTA, CDR2 FQGNSA. Filled out from reference TRBV7-2 and TRBJ2-5, the complete variable domain reads GAGVSQSPSNKVTEKGKDVELRCDPISGHTALYWYRQSLGQGLEFLIYFQGNSAPDKSGLPSDRFSAERTGGSVSTLTIQRTQQEDSAVYLCASSPRGVKETQYFGPGTRLLVL.